Reported below is one TCR beta chain. The antigen remains unidentified. From germline, CDR1 is LGHDT and CDR2 YNNKEL (reference sequence). CDR3 length: 16 amino acids. Trimming cost V 7 bases and J 5 bases; bases outside gene matches: 14. The entry originates in a study of T cell responses to AZD1222 COVID-19 vaccine. General observations from the study: Donors were mostly white British, more females; clonal diversity possibly underestimated.

Profiling relied on immunoSEQ multiplex PCR, and the TCRdb table lists in-frame clones only, not all of them. The sample contains around 140,000 clones, approximately 90% of which appear only once. This chain connects TRBV3-1 (or the pseudogene TRBV3-2) to TRBJ2-5; 9 positions agree with TRBD2. The TCR originated in an adult in good health. Specimen: peripheral blood, collected on day 0 of AZD1222 vaccination. CDR3 sequence (DNA): TGTGCCAGCACCCCGGGGAGCGGGGGGTCGGGGGAGACCCAGTACTTC. It yields the protein CASTPGSGGSGETQYF.